The 22 T cell receptor beta chains given below trace back to one sample, sequenced in a study of shared clonotypes between healthy human individuals. Sequenced by immunoSEQ multiplex PCR; TCRdb stores in-frame clones only, minus some. The sample lists about 1 million clones; roughly 74% were seen once. The source material was memory CD4+ T cells from PBMCs. The subset is: CD45RA-negative fraction. Receptors originate from a man aged 18-30 years in good health. Some clones in this sample may be carry-over from other donors' samples.

The chain recombines TRBV7-2 with TRBJ2-5, with 7 nucleotides matching TRBD2. The germline gives CDR1 SGHTA, CDR2 FQGNSA. Germline trimming cut 4 bases from V and 7 bases from J; bases unmatched to any gene: 6. The CDR3 covers 13 residues. Written as DNA, the CDR3 is TGTGCCAGCAGCTGGGGGGGAACTGCGACCCAGTACTTC. Amino acids: CASSWGGTATQYF.

V is TRBV4-2 and J is TRBJ2-6, with D possibly being TRBD1 (6 bases). V was trimmed by 5 bases and J by 0 bases, leaving 20 bases between them. CDR3 size: 19 residues. From germline, CDR1 is LGHNA and CDR2 YNFKEQ. CDR3 DNA sequence: TGTGCCAGCAGCGTTCGGGACACCCTATCCCTCTCTGGGGCCAACGTCCTGACTTTC. Translating it yields CASSVRDTLSLSGANVLTF.

This clone has only one observation. The chain is built from TRBV7-9 and TRBJ2-7; D is ambiguous. Germline CDR1 and CDR2: SEHNR and FQNEAQ (reference sequence). This CDR3 spans 14 amino acids. V was cut by 1 base and J by 2 bases, with 9 bases left in between. CDR3 sequence reads: CASSLVQAPYEQYF. In nucleotides, the CDR3 is TGTGCCAGCAGCTTAGTTCAGGCTCCCTACGAGCAGTACTTC.

There are many counts of this clone. The J gene is TRBJ2-1, the V gene TRBV4-2; D is unresolved. The V gene's germline CDR1 is LGHNA and CDR2 YNFKEQ. V was trimmed by 2 bases and J by 2 bases, leaving 10 bases between them. The CDR3 totals 15 residues. This chain's CDR3 is CASSQSLEPYNEQFF. CDR3 nucleotides: TGTGCCAGCAGCCAATCCCTAGAGCCCTACAATGAGCAGTTCTTC.

The chain links TRBV28 to TRBJ1-5; tentative D call: TRBD1 (5 bases). CDR1 is MDHEN, CDR2 SYDVKM, per germline. This CDR3 contains 16 residues. V was trimmed by 3 bases and J by 3 bases, leaving 15 bases between them. CDR3 sequence reads: CASSFLTRGYNQPQHF. CDR3 DNA: TGTGCCAGCAGTTTTCTGACGAGGGGATACAATCAGCCCCAGCATTTT. The full variable domain, rest sourced from reference TRBV28 and TRBJ1-5, is DVKVTQSSRYLVKRTGEKVFLECVQDMDHENMFWYRQDPGLGLRLIYFSYDVKMKEKGDIPEGYSVSREKKERFSLILESASTNQTSMYLCASSFLTRGYNQPQHFGDGTRLSIL.

The chain uses TRBV6-1 and TRBJ2-7, with no clear D. The CDR3 consists of 11 residues. Trimming shortened V by 7 bases and J by 0 bases, and 4 bases separated the two germline ends. From germline, CDR1 is MNHNS and CDR2 SASEGT. CDR3: CASTHSYEQYF. The CDR3, as DNA: TGTGCCAGCACCCACTCCTACGAGCAGTACTTC.

V and J are TRBV29-1 and TRBJ2-3, with 11 positions matching TRBD2. Trimming at V came to 6 bases and at J to 0 bases, leaving 11 bases not matched to a gene. This CDR3 is 17 amino acids long. The germline V gene encodes CDR1 SQVTM and CDR2 ANQGSEA. The CDR3 DNA sequence: TGCAGCGTGTGGGGGGGACTAGCGGATATTAGCACAGATACGCAGTATTTT. Protein: CSVWGGLADISTDTQYF.

The DNA of the CDR3 is TGTGCCAGCAGGCAAGCGGGAGCTAGCACAGATACGCAGTATTTT. Translation gives CASRQAGASTDTQYF. The chain joins TRBV28 to TRBJ2-3; 8 nucleotides match TRBD2. This CDR3 has 15 amino acids. V lost 6 bases, J lost 0 bases, and 5 bases stayed unmatched. The V gene's germline CDR1 is MDHEN and CDR2 SYDVKM.

This chain connects TRBV5-8 to TRBJ1-1; TRBD1 is a possible D gene (5 bases). Germline CDR1 is SGHTS and CDR2 is YDEGEE. With 3 bases removed from V and 11 bases from J, the gap between germline ends came to 11 bases. This CDR3 is 11 amino acids long. The CDR3 spells CASSWHRGAFF. CDR3 in DNA: TGTGCCAGCAGCTGGCATCGGGGCGCTTTCTTT.

The CDR3 coding sequence is TGTGCCAGCAGCGAAAAATCTGGAAACACCATATATTTT. It is translated as CASSEKSGNTIYF. The J gene is TRBJ1-3, the V gene TRBV11-2; D gene unclear. This CDR3 has 13 amino acids. Trimming took off 5 bases at V and 1 base at J, with 6 bases between the two ends. Germline CDR1 SGHAT, CDR2 FQNNGV.

This clone was seen ten or more times. V usage is TRBV9 and J usage is TRBJ2-2, with 8 bases aligning to TRBD2. V lost 5 bases to trimming and J lost 6 bases; unmatched junction nucleotides: 12. Per the germline V gene, CDR1 is SGDLS and CDR2 is YYNGEE. This CDR3 spans 16 amino acids. CDR3 loop: CASRPTGGGVPGELFF. The CDR3 region has the DNA TGTGCCAGCAGGCCCACCGGGGGGGGTGTTCCCGGGGAGCTGTTTTTT.

The chain employs TRBV2 and TRBJ1-5; perhaps TRBD1 as D (5 bases). The CDR3 consists of 14 residues. Germline V lookup: CDR1 SNHLY, CDR2 FYNNEI. Trimming left V 4 bases short and J 7 bases short, with 14 bases between. CDR3 sequence reads: CASSVGVLGQPQHF. The CDR3 coding sequence is TGTGCCAGCAGTGTAGGGGTCCTAGGGCAGCCCCAGCATTTT. The full variable domain, completed using reference TRBV2 and TRBJ1-5, is EPEVTQTPSHQVTQMGQEVILRCVPISNHLYFYWYRQILGQKVEFLVSFYNNEISEKSEIFDDQFSVERPDGSNFTLKIRSTKLEDSAMYFCASSVGVLGQPQHFGDGTRLSIL.

This clone appeared a single time. The genes are TRBV9 and TRBJ2-7; 7 nucleotides line up with TRBD2. Trimming took 0 bases from V and 6 from J; bases not matched to a gene: 9. Germline loops: CDR1 SGDLS, CDR2 YYNGEE. This CDR3 spans 15 amino acids. The CDR3 DNA reads TGTGCCAGCAGCGTAGATTTGCGGGAGTCGGGCGAGCAGTACTTC. Its translation is CASSVDLRESGEQYF.

V is TRBV29-1 and J is TRBJ2-7; 7 bases are a match to TRBD2. The V gene's germline CDR1 is SQVTM and CDR2 ANQGSEA. The V and J ends lost 1 base and 5 bases, in that order; junction bases with no gene match: 8. CDR3 length: 14 residues. CDR3 amino acids: CSVEGRRGSNEQYF. CDR3 nucleotides: TGCAGCGTTGAAGGGCGGCGGGGGAGTAACGAGCAGTACTTC.

The CDR3 nucleotides are TGTGCCAGCAGGGACAGGGGCTCCTACGAGCAGTACTTC. Translated, it gives CASRDRGSYEQYF. This chain joins TRBV6-5 and TRBJ2-7; 9 nucleotides line up with TRBD1. The CDR3 totals 13 residues. Per the germline V gene, CDR1 is MNHEY and CDR2 is SVGAGI. V shed 6 bases, J shed 0 bases, and the junction held 0 bases outside the gene matches.

The gene calls are TRBV21-1 and TRBJ2-7; the table's D call of TRBD1 was not tested on the DNA. TRBV21-1 is marked as a pseudogene. The CDR3 has 17 amino acids. The CDR3 region is CASSKVLTGQVNYEQYF. The CDR3 DNA follows: TGTGCCAGCAGCAAAGTCCTGACGGGACAGGTGAACTACGAGCAGTACTTC.

V is TRBV18 and J is TRBJ1-2; a possible D gene is TRBD1 (6 bases). Germline CDR1 is KGHSH and CDR2 is LQKENI. Trimming took off 5 bases at V and 8 bases at J, with 27 bases between the two ends. The CDR3 is made up of 17 amino acids. Written as DNA, the CDR3 is TGTGCCAGCTCATCAGGCGGGACATCCTTTGTTATGGGGGGCTACACCTTC. Protein sequence: CASSSGGTSFVMGGYTF.

The rearrangement joins TRBV28 to TRBJ2-7; 9 bases are a match to TRBD1. Trimming cost V 6 bases and J 2 bases; bases outside gene matches: 5. Germline V CDR1 and CDR2: MDHEN, SYDVKM. The length of the CDR3 is 14 residues. The CDR3 spells CASRARTGAYEQYF. CDR3 coding DNA: TGTGCCAGCAGAGCAAGGACAGGGGCCTACGAGCAGTACTTC.

The chain links TRBV29-1 to TRBJ2-7; possible D gene TRBD1, 6 bases. The CDR3 is 12 residues long. The germline CDR1 and CDR2 sequences are SQVTM and ANQGSEA. V shed 5 bases and J shed 1 base, with 9 bases lying between them. This CDR3 is CSVMTGSYEQYF. The CDR3 bases are TGCAGCGTTATGACAGGATCCTACGAGCAGTACTTC.

This clone has a single count. CDR3 sequence: CASSWTGGTDTQYF. The CDR3 nucleotides are TGTGCCAGCAGTTGGACAGGGGGCACAGATACGCAGTATTTT. The chain links TRBV2 to TRBJ2-3; 9 positions match TRBD1. This CDR3 is 14 amino acids long. Germline V gene sequence: CDR1 SNHLY, CDR2 FYNNEI. With V trimmed by 5 bases and J by 1 base, 1 base remained unmatched. The full variable domain, rest sourced from reference TRBV2 and TRBJ2-3, is EPEVTQTPSHQVTQMGQEVILRCVPISNHLYFYWYRQILGQKVEFLVSFYNNEISEKSEIFDDQFSVERPDGSNFTLKIRSTKLEDSAMYFCASSWTGGTDTQYFGPGTRLTVL.

This rearrangement joins TRBV7-9 to TRBJ2-1, with 7 bases aligning to TRBD2. The CDR3 has 17 amino acids. In germline, CDR1 is SEHNR, CDR2 FQNEAQ (reference sequence). V shed 1 base and J 7 bases; nucleotides not matched to a gene: 13. CDR3 amino acids: CASSLEPRAGRRNEQFF. The CDR3 bases are TGTGCCAGCAGCTTAGAGCCCCGAGCGGGACGACGGAATGAGCAGTTCTTC.

The chain employs TRBV4-1 and TRBJ2-1, with TRBD1 as a possible D gene (5 bases). CDR1 and CDR2 from the germline V gene are MGHRA and YSYEKL. The length of the CDR3 is 15 residues. The germline V and J ends were trimmed by 3 bases and 7 bases, with 16 bases remaining between them. The CDR3 protein is CASSQGGARRNEQFF. CDR3 nucleotide sequence: TGCGCCAGCAGCCAGGGTGGGGCTAGGCGTAATGAGCAGTTCTTC.